The 23 T cell receptor beta chains below all came from one sample that was sequenced in a study of T cells in Graves' hyperthyroidism and ophthalmopathy. Researchers took RNA transcripts and amplified the TCR beta CDR3 regions from them. The HTBI primer set served for first-round RT-PCR of the TCR CDR3. TCRdb called the multiplex PCR reads again in MiXCR, with one record for every CDR3 protein. The sample records 300,000 to 450,000 distinct CDR3 sequences, about 18% being singletons. The sample consisted of blood. Receptors were obtained from a young man with Graves' ophthalmopathy.

This clonotype was observed a few times. The chain has TRBV7-7 and TRBJ2-3, with unresolved D. CDR1 and CDR2 (germline): SSHAT, FNYEAQ (reference sequence). The V end was cut by 2 bases, the J end by 2 bases, with 11 bases between. This CDR3 comprises 15 residues. The CDR3 spells CASSLQPSPTDTQYF. CDR3 DNA: TGTGCCAGCAGCTTACAGCCAAGTCCCACAGATACGCAGTATTTT.

This clonotype has just a few counts. This sequence joins TRBV6-1 and TRBJ2-5; either TRBD1 or TRBD2 may fit D (5 bases each). Germline V lookup: CDR1 MNHNS, CDR2 SASEGT. Trimming removed 7 bases from V and 4 bases from J, with 16 bases in between. The CDR3 consists of 14 residues. DNA of the CDR3: TGTGCCAGCAACCTCTGGGGGTTAGGAGAGACCCAGTACTTC. Translation: CASNLWGLGETQYF.

This clonotype has only a few counts. The rearrangement uses TRBV11-3 and TRBJ1-6; a weak D match, TRBD1 (5 bases). V was pared by 5 bases and J by 8 bases, with 10 bases between. The CDR3 contains 13 residues. The V gene's germline CDR1 is SGHNT and CDR2 YENEEA. This CDR3 is CASSRGADSPLHF. CDR3 sequence (DNA): TGTGCCAGCAGCAGGGGTGCAGATTCACCCCTCCACTTT. Full variable domain (remainder filled in from reference TRBV11-3 and TRBJ1-6): EAGVVQSPRYKIIEKKQPVAFWCNPISGHNTLYWYLQNLGQGPELLIRYENEEAVDDSQLPKDRFSAERLKGVDSTLKIQPAELGDSAVYLCASSRGADSPLHFGNGTRLTVT.

This clonotype was observed at least ten times. V is TRBV10-3 and J is TRBJ2-1; 7 bases agree with TRBD1. This CDR3 has 16 amino acids. The germline V gene has CDR1 ENHRY and CDR2 SYGVKD. J lost 4 bases, V lost 7 bases, and 13 bases had no gene match. The CDR3 DNA is TGTGCCATCACGGGTGGGGGCACAGGGGATTACAATGAGCAGTTCTTC. This encodes CAITGGGTGDYNEQFF.

This clonotype was detected ten times or more. V usage is TRBV11-2 and J usage is TRBJ2-7; the match to TRBD1 covers 7 bases. V lost 1 base to trimming and J lost 3 bases; unmatched junction nucleotides: 3. The germline gives CDR1 SGHAT, CDR2 FQNNGV. The length of the CDR3 is 14 residues. CDR3 sequence reads: CASSLAGGDYEQYF. CDR3 DNA sequence: TGTGCCAGCAGCTTAGCAGGGGGAGACTACGAGCAGTACTTC.

This clonotype was detected many times. The chain uses TRBV3-1 and TRBJ2-7, with a possible D match to TRBD2 (5 bases). Per the germline V gene, CDR1 is LGHDT and CDR2 is YNNKEL (reference sequence). Trimming removed 4 bases from V and 0 bases from J, with 13 bases in between. CDR3 size: 15 residues. The CDR3 region has the DNA TGTGCCAGCAGCCCCGGGGTCAGGAGCTCCTACGAGCAGTACTTC. It is translated as CASSPGVRSSYEQYF.

This clonotype was detected only a few times. V gene TRBV20-1 combines with J gene TRBJ2-3; TRBD1 aligns across 11 bases. The germline V gene has CDR1 DFQATT and CDR2 SNEGSKA (reference sequence). This CDR3 has 17 amino acids. V was pared by 0 bases and J by 4 bases, with 9 bases of the junction left unmatched. DNA of the CDR3: TGCAGTGCTAGAGATCCACGGACAGGGGGCTTAGCAGATACGCAGTATTTT. Translation: CSARDPRTGGLADTQYF.

This clonotype was counted ten times or more. This chain uses TRBV12-3 or TRBV12-4 with TRBJ1-2; unclear D gene. Trimming took 8 bases from V and 4 from J, leaving 14 bases between them. The CDR3 is 13 amino acids. Here the CDR3 reads CASALAGLYGYTF. The CDR3 DNA reads TGTGCCAGCGCCCTCGCAGGACTCTATGGCTACACCTTC.

There are many counts of this clonotype. This chain joins TRBV6-1 and TRBJ2-5; no clear D. The ends were cut back, 5 bases at V and 1 base at J, with 11 bases in the middle. Germline V gene data show CDR1 as MNHNS and CDR2 as SASEGT. CDR3 length equals 14 residues. The CDR3 reads CASSYGVLQETQYF. CDR3 nucleotide sequence: TGTGCCAGCAGTTACGGTGTGCTCCAAGAGACCCAGTACTTC.

As for this clonotype: A much larger clone lies one base from this, so it may be a read error. V usage is TRBV18 and J usage is TRBJ2-3, with 8 bases fitting TRBD2. J gave up 7 bases and V 6 bases, and 9 bases lay outside the gene matches. The CDR3 length is 14 residues. Germline V gene lookup returns CDR1 KGHSH and CDR2 LQKENI. For the CDR3, the DNA is TGTGCCAGCTCCACCGGCGGGGGGATGCATACGCAGTATTTT. Translated, it gives CASSTGGGMHTQYF.

This sequence joins TRBV5-1 and TRBJ1-2, with D possibly being TRBD1 (5 bases). V shed 2 bases and J shed 0 bases, with 8 bases lying between them. The germline gives CDR1 SGHRS, CDR2 YFSETQ. The CDR3 has 14 amino acids. CDR3 sequence (DNA): TGCGCCAGCAGCTTCCCGGGGGCTAACTATGGCTACACCTTC. It codes for CASSFPGANYGYTF.

Points on this clonotype: This clone may be a read error of a much larger clone one base away. This sequence joins TRBV29-1 and TRBJ2-3; D gene uncertain. The germline V gene encodes CDR1 SQVTM and CDR2 ANQGSEA. The CDR3 totals 12 residues. V lost 2 bases and J lost 1, with 4 bases in between. CDR3 in amino acids: CSVEQGTDTQYF. CDR3 nucleotide sequence: TGCAGCGTTGAACAGGGCACAGATACGCAGTATTTT.

The J gene is TRBJ2-5, the V gene TRBV20-1, with D tentatively TRBD2 (6 bases). Trimming took off 5 bases at V and 9 bases at J, with 19 bases between the two ends. CDR3 length equals 13 residues. Germline loops: CDR1 DFQATT, CDR2 SNEGSKA (reference sequence). The CDR3 region has the DNA TGCAGTGCTCTCCGGGACTCCCCTAAGGCCCAGTACTTC. Translated, it gives CSALRDSPKAQYF.

This clonotype was seen ten or more times. J is TRBJ1-2 and V is TRBV5-1; 7 nucleotides align to TRBD1. V shed 4 bases, J shed 2 bases, and the junction held 5 bases outside the gene matches. The CDR3 sequence is 14 residues long. Germline V gene data show CDR1 as SGHRS and CDR2 as YFSETQ. The CDR3 nucleotides read TGCGCCAGCAGCGAGGACAGGTTGAACTATGGCTACACCTTC. Translated, it gives CASSEDRLNYGYTF.

This clonotype was observed a handful of times. A read error is possible here, since a much larger clone lies one base away. The chain employs TRBV2 and TRBJ1-1; D remains ambiguous. Germline CDR1 SNHLY, CDR2 FYNNEI. CDR3 size: 12 residues. The CDR3 DNA follows: TGTGCCGGCAGTGAACAGAACACTGAAGCTTTCTTT. This encodes CAGSEQNTEAFF.

The chain combines TRBV12-3 or TRBV12-4 with TRBJ1-2, with a possible D match to TRBD1 (5 bases). The CDR3 totals 13 residues. V dropped 6 bases and J dropped 5 bases, with 13 bases sitting between them. The CDR3 here is CASSLQAGYGYTF. The DNA for the CDR3 is TGTGCCAGCAGCCTCCAGGCAGGGTATGGCTACACCTTC.

This clonotype occurred many times. The V and J genes are TRBV2 and TRBJ1-1; D remains ambiguous. V lost 6 bases and J lost 1, with 0 bases in between. The CDR3 has 10 amino acids. Germline V lookup: CDR1 SNHLY, CDR2 FYNNEI. CDR3 DNA: TGTGCCAGCAGGAACACTGAAGCTTTCTTT. Encoded protein: CASRNTEAFF. Full variable domain (outside the CDR3, taken from reference TRBV2 and TRBJ1-1): EPEVTQTPSHQVTQMGQEVILRCVPISNHLYFYWYRQILGQKVEFLVSFYNNEISEKSEIFDDQFSVERPDGSNFTLKIRSTKLEDSAMYFCASRNTEAFFGQGTRLTVV.

This clonotype was observed a few times. The CDR3 region is CASSPEVGQRTDTQYF. As DNA, the CDR3 is TGTGCCAGCAGCCCAGAAGTCGGACAGAGGACAGATACGCAGTATTTT. J is TRBJ2-3 and V is TRBV9; maybe TRBD1 (6 bases). Trimming left V 4 bases short and J 3 bases short, with 18 bases between. CDR1 is SGDLS, CDR2 YYNGEE, per germline. CDR3 size: 16 residues. Drawing the rest from reference TRBV9 and TRBJ2-3, the complete variable domain is DSGVTQTPKHLITATGQRVTLRCSPRSGDLSVYWYQQSLDQGLQFLIQYYNGEERAKGNILERFSAQQFPDLHSELNLSSLELGDSALYFCASSPEVGQRTDTQYFGPGTRLTVL.

This clonotype was counted many times. This chain joins TRBV5-1 and TRBJ2-2; D not resolved. The CDR3 loop spans 13 amino acids. Germline V gene data show CDR1 as SGHRS and CDR2 as YFSETQ. Trimming removed 4 bases from V and 1 base from J, with 5 bases in between. CDR3 protein: CASSIRNTGELFF. In DNA, the CDR3 is TGCGCCAGCAGCATCAGGAACACCGGGGAGCTGTTTTTT.

This clonotype showed up many times. The chain combines TRBV5-6 with TRBJ2-3; the D is unclear. The CDR3 is 14 residues long. V was pared by 1 base and J by 2 bases, with 8 bases between. Germline CDR1 and CDR2: SGHDT and YYEEEE. CDR3 DNA: TGTGCCAGCAGCTTGAGAGTCCTCACAGATACGCAGTATTTT. Its translation is CASSLRVLTDTQYF.

This clonotype has only one observation. A read error may be the cause here, since a much bigger clone is one base away. The chain uses TRBV12-3 or TRBV12-4 and TRBJ2-3; D is perhaps TRBD1 (5 bases). The CDR3 spans 14 residues. V dropped 6 bases and J dropped 0 bases, with 10 bases sitting between them. CDR3 DNA sequence: TGTGCCAGCAGGCCTGGGGCTAGCACAGATACGCAGTATTTT. Amino acids: CASRPGASTDTQYF.

V gene TRBV18 combines with J gene TRBJ1-6, with D possibly TRBD1 on 5 matching bases. V shed 2 bases and J shed 10 bases, with 9 bases lying between them. Germline V gene data show CDR1 as KGHSH and CDR2 as LQKENI. The CDR3 covers 13 residues. CDR3 loop: CASSPRRGSPLHF. The DNA for the CDR3 is TGTGCCAGCTCACCAAGGAGGGGATCACCCCTCCACTTT.

Note on this clonotype: A clone one base away is much larger, so this may be a read error. V gene TRBV2 combines with J gene TRBJ2-1; 9 bases match TRBD1. In germline, CDR1 is SNHLY, CDR2 FYNNEI. The CDR3 extends over 14 amino acids. CDR3 in amino acids: CAGSGTGSKHEQFF. The CDR3 DNA reads as TGTGCCGGCAGTGGGACAGGGAGTAAACATGAGCAGTTCTTC.